This T cell receptor beta chain was found in a study of blood T cells in healthy people across ages (dated by TCRdb to about 2015). For context, the study as a whole: In model experiments, template switching captured roughly one uniquely barcoded TCR beta cDNA molecule for every two T cells. Using the same blood draw, the study looked at two additional independent replicas of 1 million unique cDNA reads for two donors, one aged 18 to 30 and the other aged 80 or older. Donors were grouped into four age groups: young (average approximately 16 years), middle-aged (39), aged (about 60) and long-lived (approximately 75). To track age-related changes in TCR beta repertoire diversity, the study relied on deep sequencing normalized with unique cDNA molecular identifiers. The full study reports these points: Because donor CMV infection status was unknown, age-related changes in expanded clonotypes were potentially confounded. Because profiling used bulk unsorted PBMCs, naive and antigen-experienced compartments could not be compared conclusively. As age increased, observed TCR beta diversity per million T cells dropped in a roughly linear way, and a significant reduction was already evident by age 40. Compared with the aged group, more naive CD4+ T cells, fewer expanded clones and increased TCR diversity were shown by the long-lived group, suggesting age selection. Total diversity estimates from one million sequenced T cells were considered lower bounds and underestimates. There was a strong correlation between observed TCR beta diversity and the percentage of naive T cells measured by flow cytometry.

The CDR3 measures 14 amino acids from cysteine to phenylalanine. The retained sequence is limited to the CDR3, 42 bases, with the frame set at the first base. A distance of 13 bases separates the germline ends of V and J, which lose 5 bases and 2 bases respectively. The germline V gene (reference sequence) supplies CDR1 PRHDT and CDR2 FYEKMQ. Receptors were amplified or captured by 5' RACE. The sequencer was an Illumina HiSeq 2500. A second PCR of 7 to 11 cycles was performed with a sample-barcoded 5' primer and a J-beta primer mix. Each TCR beta cDNA molecule received a unique molecular identifier from a template-switch 5' adaptor carrying 12 random nucleotides. Each sample yielded at least 2.5 million CDR3-containing paired-end reads. All of the RNA was converted into first-strand cDNA using the Mint cDNA synthesis kit, with a TRBC-specific oligonucleotide serving as the primer. All cDNA was treated with uracil-DNA glycosylase and then went through a first 18-cycle PCR with the universal primers M1SS and BC2_uni_R. In the paper's pipeline: Normalization of each sample was performed by random selection of 1 million high-quality reads, each carrying a distinct molecular identifier. Instead of being binned into consensus sequences, reads with shared molecular identifiers were discarded. CDR3 identification, clonotype clustering and error correction used MiTCR with a Q25 quality threshold and the strictest error-elimination algorithm. A nonparametric unseen species model using Euler transformation provided a lower-bound estimate of total TCR beta diversity. TCRdb passed the public sequencing reads through fastp at Q25 and MiXCR, retaining productive beta sequences. Each entry merges the rows of one CDR3 protein and shows their most common DNA and genes. The V and J calls and clone size are TCRdb's, not the authors'. In all, the sample holds some 800,000 distinct CDR3 sequences, and approximately 25% of those were seen once. 3% to 4.5% of the sample is in the top ten clones.

With respect to this clonotype: Its antigen has not been determined. Per-base qualities were not stored, and no clone one base away is much larger.

The donors were 40 or so Caucasian individuals from Russia, aged 6 to 90 years, who were systemically healthy. Each donor gave roughly 9.5 milliliters of peripheral blood, collected into EDTA-treated Vacutainer tubes. PBMCs were isolated by Ficoll-Paque density-gradient centrifugation, with at least 6 million obtained per sample. Trizol reagent was used to extract total RNA from PBMCs, with at least 6 micrograms per sample. For every donor, flow cytometry on a PBMC aliquot measured the percentage of naive CD45RAhigh/CD27high T cells. Another study also made use of these data, one on T cells of mothers and their children. As described in the second report: Nine systemically healthy Caucasian individuals, comprising three mothers and their six children, were included as donors. cDNA synthesis consumed the entire amount of extracted RNA, loaded at approximately 1.4 ug RNA in each 15 ul reaction. In the second PCR, sample barcodes and 2-4 random nucleotides were introduced via the M1S primer. More than 8.5 million TCR beta CDR3 reads were obtained from each mother, and roughly 3 million reads were obtained from each child. Thymic selection shapes the output of TCR recombination in a similar way in related and unrelated pairs, and inherited differences have a minor effect. Normalized repertoire overlap was always found to be slightly, but never significantly, higher in related mother-child pairs than in unrelated mother-child pairs. Persistent microchimeric T cell clones were not detected, at a sensitivity of about 99 clones per million clonotypes. Deep NGS was used in the study to compare the TCR beta repertoires of mothers and children and to look for features that separate related mother-child pairs from unrelated individuals. On average, the children were approximately 12 +/- 4 years old, while the mothers were 40 +/- 4 years old. After adapter ligation was performed with NEBNext reagents, the libraries were sequenced on an Illumina HiSeq 2000 with 100+100 nt paired-end reads. Mother and child libraries were prepared a month apart and sequenced in separate runs to prevent cross-contamination. For each donor, between roughly 500,000 and 2,200,000 distinct TCR beta clonotypes were identified. Naive TCR beta clonotypes were estimated from low-frequency clonotypes matched to each donor's FACS-determined naive share, without sorting.

Recombination joined TRBV13 with TRBJ2-7; possibly the D gene is TRBD2, per 6 matching bases. The source material was blood. This TCR was recovered from a boy aged 5-17 years in good health. The DNA sequence is TGTGCCAGCAGCCCCCCGGGAGAAGCCTACGAGCAGTACTTC. It codes for CASSPPGEAYEQYF.